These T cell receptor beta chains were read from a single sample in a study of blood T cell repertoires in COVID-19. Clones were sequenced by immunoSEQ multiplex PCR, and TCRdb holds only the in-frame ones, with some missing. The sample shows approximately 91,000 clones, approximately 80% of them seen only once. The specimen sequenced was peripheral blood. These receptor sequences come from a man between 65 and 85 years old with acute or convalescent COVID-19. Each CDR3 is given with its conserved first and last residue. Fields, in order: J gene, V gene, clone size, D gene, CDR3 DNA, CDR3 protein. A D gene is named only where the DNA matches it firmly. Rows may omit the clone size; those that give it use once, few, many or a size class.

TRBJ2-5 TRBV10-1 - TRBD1 TGCGCCAGCAGCGGACAGGTTCAAGAGACCCAGTACTTC CASSGQVQETQYF
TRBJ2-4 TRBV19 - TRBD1 TGTGCCAGTATTGGGACAGGGACAAAACCCAAAAACATTCAGTACTTC CASIGTGTKPKNIQYF
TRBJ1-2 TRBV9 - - TGTGCCAGCAGCGTAGAGGGGGAAGAGTTTCCAGGGGATGGCTACACCTTC CASSVEGEEFPGDGYTF
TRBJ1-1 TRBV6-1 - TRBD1 TGTGCCAGCAGTGGTCTCGACGGGACAGGAGGAAACATGAACACTGAAGCTTTCTTT CASSGLDGTGGNMNTEAFF
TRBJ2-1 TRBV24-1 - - TGTGCCACCAGTGATCCCGGACAGGGGAGGCTAGCGGGAGACAATGAGCAGTTCTTC CATSDPGQGRLAGDNEQFF
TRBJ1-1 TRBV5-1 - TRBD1 TGCGCCAGCAGCTTTGGACAGGGGGTCAAGGTGGAAGCTTTCTTT CASSFGQGVKVEAFF
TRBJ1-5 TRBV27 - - TGTGCCAGCAGACCAGGGGTAGACAATCAGCCCCAGCATTTT CASRPGVDNQPQHF
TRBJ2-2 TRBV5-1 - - TGCGCCAGCAGCGGTAACCGAGCGAACACCGGGGAGCTGTTTTTT CASSGNRANTGELFF
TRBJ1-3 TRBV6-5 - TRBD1 TGTGCCAGCAGTTCAACAGGGGGCTCTGGAAACACCATATATTTT CASSSTGGSGNTIYF
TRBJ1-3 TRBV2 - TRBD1 TGTGCCAGCAGCGCGGGACAGGGAGCAGGTGGAAACACCATATATTTT CASSAGQGAGGNTIYF
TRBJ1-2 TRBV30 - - TGTGCCTGGAGTGGCAGCGAACTATCCGGTTCTGGCTACACCTTC CAWSGSELSGSGYTF
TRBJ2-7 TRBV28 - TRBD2 TGTGCCAGCAGTCCCGAAAGCGGGAGCATAAACGAGCAGTACTTC CASSPESGSINEQYF
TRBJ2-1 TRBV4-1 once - TGCGCCAGCAGCCATGCGCGGAATGAGCAGTTCTTC CASSHARNEQFF
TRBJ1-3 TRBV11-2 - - TGTGCCAGCAGCTTAGCAGGGAACTCTGGAAACACCATATATTTT CASSLAGNSGNTIYF
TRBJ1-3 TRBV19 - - TGTGCCAGTAGTGCCAGTACGTACTCTGGAAACACCATATATTTT CASSASTYSGNTIYF
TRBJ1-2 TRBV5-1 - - TGCGCCAGCAGGGCAGGGGTGCTTGACTATGGCTACACCTTC CASRAGVLDYGYTF
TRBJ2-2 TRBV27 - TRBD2 TGTGCCAGCAGTTGGGGGCTAGCGGGAGTCACCGGGGAGCTGTTTTTT CASSWGLAGVTGELFF